A single sample gave rise to the 31 T cell receptor beta chains below, sequenced in a study of blood T cell repertoires in COVID-19. Here immunoSEQ multiplex PCR was the method, and the copy in TCRdb shows in-frame clones only, minus some. The table has 350,000 to 450,000 clones, roughly 80% seen once; the top ten hold less than 6%. The specimen sequenced was PBMCs or T cells enriched from blood (not recorded which). Receptors were obtained from a woman between 50 and 59 years old who had recovered from COVID-19.

The table lists this clone with a count of one. The CDR3 nucleotides are TGTGCCAGCAGCTTAGTAGGGGGGACAGCTCACCACAATCAGCCCCAGCATTTT. It is translated as CASSLVGGTAHHNQPQHF. The chain uses TRBV7-9 and TRBJ1-5, with 7 bases fitting TRBD1. The CDR3 spans 18 residues. Per germline, CDR1 SEHNR and CDR2 FQNEAQ (reference sequence). The ends lost 1 base at V and 3 bases at J; junction bases unmatched: 12.

This rearrangement joins TRBV9 to TRBJ1-2; tentative D call: TRBD1 (5 bases). V lost 0 bases and J 6 bases, leaving 9 bases between the germline ends. The CDR3 sequence is 13 residues long. CDR1 and CDR2 from the germline V gene are SGDLS and YYNGEE. The CDR3 bases are TGTGCCAGCAGCGTAGTGCCGGGGGATGGCTACACCTTC. It yields the protein CASSVVPGDGYTF.

The rearrangement joins TRBV6-5 to TRBJ1-1; no definite D call. Trimming removed 5 bases at V and 1 base at J, with 8 bases between. CDR1 is MNHEY and CDR2 is SVGAGI in the germline V gene. The CDR3 totals 13 residues. The CDR3 protein is CASSLRSNTEAFF. CDR3 nucleotide sequence: TGTGCCAGCAGTCTCAGATCGAACACTGAAGCTTTCTTT.

The chain employs TRBV13 and TRBJ1-1, with TRBD1 matching 9 bases. V was pared by 5 bases and J by 7 bases, with 11 bases of the junction left unmatched. The length of the CDR3 is 15 residues. Per germline, CDR1 PRHDT and CDR2 FYEKMQ (reference sequence). The CDR3 DNA is TGTGCCAGCAGCCGTTACGACCCGGGACAGGGTGAAGCTTTCTTT. Its translation is CASSRYDPGQGEAFF.

The rearrangement joins TRBV4-3 to TRBJ2-7; weak D call: TRBD2 (6 bases). The CDR3 contains 14 residues. V lost 1 base to trimming and J lost 1 base, with 8 bases between them. The V gene's germline CDR1 is LGHNA and CDR2 YSLEER. The CDR3 nucleotides read TGCGCCAGCAGCCAAGGACTAGTTTCCTACGAGCAGTACTTC. This gives the protein CASSQGLVSYEQYF.

J is TRBJ1-1 and V is TRBV19; 8 bases are a match to TRBD1. With 5 bases clipped from V and 4 bases from J, the junction kept 18 bases outside the gene matches. Per the germline V gene, CDR1 is LNHDA and CDR2 is SQIVND (reference sequence). The CDR3 spans 18 residues. The CDR3: CASSAPLGTGERGTEAFF. The CDR3 region has the DNA TGTGCCAGTAGTGCCCCCCTTGGGACAGGAGAAAGGGGCACTGAAGCTTTCTTT.

The CDR3 reads CASSDSGRGKGNNEQFF. The CDR3 nucleotides are TGTGCCAGCAGTGATTCGGGACGGGGGAAGGGTAACAATGAGCAGTTCTTC. This rearrangement joins TRBV6-1 to TRBJ2-1; D is perhaps TRBD2 (6 bases). The CDR3 spans 17 residues. Germline loops: CDR1 MNHNS, CDR2 SASEGT. V lost 3 bases to trimming and J lost 5 bases, with 20 bases between them.

This chain uses TRBV19 with TRBJ2-3, with 8 bases lining up with TRBD1. The CDR3 totals 14 residues. Looked up from germline, CDR1 is LNHDA and CDR2 is SQIVND (reference sequence). V lost 9 bases to trimming and J lost 0 bases; unmatched junction nucleotides: 5. For the CDR3, the DNA is TGTGCCAGCAAGGGACAGGCTAGCACAGATACGCAGTATTTT. Its translation: CASKGQASTDTQYF.

The chain links TRBV6-5 to TRBJ1-1; no clear D gene. This CDR3 comprises 11 residues. Germline V lookup: CDR1 MNHEY, CDR2 SVGAGI. Trimming took off 7 bases at V and 5 bases at J, with 8 bases between the two ends. The CDR3, as DNA: TGTGCCAGCATCTCCGGGACTGAAGCTTTCTTT. Its translation: CASISGTEAFF.

This chain links TRBV6-6 with TRBJ2-5, with 9 nucleotides matching TRBD1. The V gene's germline CDR1 is MNHNY and CDR2 SVGAGI (reference sequence). The CDR3 contains 14 residues. J gave up 5 bases and V 1 base, and 2 bases lay outside the gene matches. Here the CDR3 reads CASSYYRGLETQYF. The CDR3 DNA reads TGTGCCAGCAGTTACTACAGGGGGCTGGAGACCCAGTACTTC.

This clone was recorded only once. This rearrangement joins TRBV11-1 to TRBJ1-1; 9 bases fit TRBD1. With 2 bases clipped from V and 0 bases from J, the junction kept 1 base outside the gene matches. The length of the CDR3 is 15 residues. CDR1 and CDR2 from the germline V gene are SGHAT and FQDESV (reference sequence). In DNA, the CDR3 is TGTGCCAGCAGCTTACGGACAGGGGTGAACACTGAAGCTTTCTTT. Translating it yields CASSLRTGVNTEAFF.

V gene TRBV13 combines with J gene TRBJ2-1; TRBD2 is a possible D gene (7 bases). The germline V gene encodes CDR1 PRHDT and CDR2 FYEKMQ (reference sequence). CDR3 size: 15 residues. Trimming shortened V by 4 bases and J by 3 bases, and 13 bases separated the two germline ends. The CDR3 DNA is TGTGCCAGCAGCTGGGGGGGCAGGGACTACAATGAGCAGTTCTTC. It specifies CASSWGGRDYNEQFF.

The V call is TRBV19, the J call TRBJ1-4; D possibly corresponds to TRBD1 (6 bases). Germline V gene data show CDR1 as LNHDA and CDR2 as SQIVND (reference sequence). The CDR3 is made up of 14 amino acids. V was clipped by 8 bases and J by 8 bases, with 18 bases between them. CDR3 sequence: CASLRAGGSEKLFF. In DNA form, the CDR3 reads TGTGCCAGTTTGAGGGCGGGGGGCTCGGAAAAACTGTTTTTT. The complete variable domain, with remaining parts taken from reference TRBV19 and TRBJ1-4, reads DGGITQSPKYLFRKEGQNVTLSCEQNLNHDAMYWYRQDPGQGLRLIYYSQIVNDFQKGDIAEGYSVSREKKESFPLTVTSAQKNPTAFYLCASLRAGGSEKLFFGSGTQLSVL.

This clone has a handful of counts. The chain employs TRBV28 and TRBJ1-1; the D is unclear. Trimming removed 6 bases from V and 1 base from J, with 15 bases in between. CDR3 length: 15 residues. Germline lookup yields CDR1 MDHEN and CDR2 SYDVKM. CDR3 region: CASSIVSGANTEAFF. CDR3 nucleotides: TGTGCCAGCAGCATAGTATCTGGTGCGAACACTGAAGCTTTCTTT.

The chain links TRBV4-1 to TRBJ2-3; the match to TRBD1 covers 9 bases. This CDR3 is built from 14 residues. The V gene's germline CDR1 is MGHRA and CDR2 YSYEKL. The junction had 3 bases not matched to a gene; V was cut back by 8 bases and J by 0 bases. For the CDR3, the DNA is TGCGCCAGCGGACAGGGGACTAGCACAGATACGCAGTATTTT. This encodes CASGQGTSTDTQYF.

This chain uses TRBV6-5 with TRBJ1-1, with 7 bases that match TRBD1. Trimming took 10 bases from V and 4 from J; bases not matched to a gene: 6. There are 12 residues in the CDR3. Germline loops: CDR1 MNHEY, CDR2 SVGAGI. The CDR3 spells CATTGVATEAFF. The CDR3 DNA reads as TGTGCCACAACAGGGGTGGCCACTGAAGCTTTCTTT.

The chain carries TRBV7-2 and TRBJ2-1, with no clear D. This CDR3 has 17 residues. Germline CDR1 reads SGHTA; CDR2 reads FQGNSA. The ends were cut back, 5 bases at V and 0 bases at J, with 17 bases in the middle. The CDR3 DNA follows: TGTGCCAGCAGCCTCCCCGGTGACTCGAGCTCCTACAATGAGCAGTTCTTC. Translating gives CASSLPGDSSSYNEQFF.

The chain employs TRBV5-5 and TRBJ1-1; tentatively, D is TRBD1 (6 bases). The V gene's germline CDR1 is SGHKS and CDR2 YYEKEE (reference sequence). The ends were cut back, 0 bases at V and 10 bases at J, with 16 bases in the middle. The CDR3 extends over 14 amino acids. CDR3 in DNA: TGTGCCAGCAGCTTGGAAGGGGGATTCGGTGGAGCTTTCTTT. Protein: CASSLEGGFGGAFF.

The gene calls are TRBV6-5 and TRBJ2-2, with 8 bases fitting TRBD2. Germline-derived CDR1 and CDR2 are MNHEY and SVGAGI. The CDR3 is 15 amino acids. The trim removed 9 bases at V and 4 bases at J, leaving 10 bases unmatched. The DNA for the CDR3 is TGTGCCAGTCAAATTAGCGGGGTCGGCACCGGGGAGCTGTTTTTT. Amino acid sequence: CASQISGVGTGELFF.

Points on this clone: An end of the junction does not agree with germline; a read error may underlie this. The chain combines TRBV6-5 with TRBJ2-7; D is perhaps TRBD1 (6 bases). The CDR3 has 13 residues. The germline V gene encodes CDR1 MNHEY and CDR2 SVGAGI. This chain's CDR3 is CASSPSNRQVGHF. The CDR3 region has the DNA TGTGCCAGCAGTCCCTCCAATCGACAGGTCGGGCACTTC.

This rearrangement joins TRBV24-1 to TRBJ2-3; D gene uncertain. The CDR3 is 12 residues long. The ends were cut back, 3 bases at V and 3 bases at J, with 3 bases in the middle. CDR1 KGHDR and CDR2 SFDVKD come from the germline V gene. For the CDR3, the DNA is TGTGCCACCAGTGATCAAACAGATACGCAGTATTTT. Its translation: CATSDQTDTQYF.

This clone has only one observation. The chain uses TRBV19 and TRBJ1-1; D remains unclear. This CDR3 has 15 amino acids. Germline-derived CDR1 and CDR2 are LNHDA and SQIVND (reference sequence). Trimming took 0 bases from V and 1 from J, leaving 9 bases between them. In nucleotides, the CDR3 is TGTGCCAGTAGTATAGATGGACTACCGAACACTGAAGCTTTCTTT. Its translation is CASSIDGLPNTEAFF.

The J gene is TRBJ1-1, the V gene TRBV18, with D hard to call. The CDR3 consists of 13 residues. CDR1 and CDR2 (germline): KGHSH, LQKENI. V lost 5 bases and J 1 base, leaving 8 bases between the germline ends. CDR3 sequence reads: CASSTRQNTEAFF. In nucleotides, the CDR3 is TGTGCCAGCTCAACCAGACAGAACACTGAAGCTTTCTTT.

The J gene is TRBJ2-7, the V gene TRBV7-8, with 9 bases matching TRBD2. Germline V CDR1 and CDR2: SGHVS, FQNEAQ. There are 14 residues in the CDR3. The V segment lost 6 bases and the J segment 4 bases; nucleotides outside the gene matches: 7. This chain's CDR3 is CASRLAGSFYEQYF. The CDR3 coding sequence is TGTGCCAGCAGACTAGCGGGCTCCTTTTACGAGCAGTACTTC.

This sequence joins TRBV5-5 and TRBJ1-2; D not resolved. Trimming shortened V by 2 bases and J by 6 bases, and 8 bases separated the two germline ends. CDR3 length: 12 residues. Germline assignment: CDR1 SGHKS and CDR2 YYEKEE (reference sequence). CDR3 DNA: TGTGCCAGCAGCTTTACCGGGAATGGCTACACCTTC. Residues: CASSFTGNGYTF. The full variable domain, with the rest looked up from reference TRBV5-5 and TRBJ1-2, is DAGVTQSPTHLIKTRGQQVTLRCSPISGHKSVSWYQQVLGQGPQFIFQYYEKEERGRGNFPDRFSARQFPNYSSELNVNALLLGDSALYLCASSFTGNGYTFGSGTRLTVV.

The chain employs TRBV13 and TRBJ2-5, with 12 bases lining up with TRBD2. The CDR3 extends over 15 amino acids. Germline CDR1 reads PRHDT; CDR2 reads FYEKMQ (reference sequence). V lost 0 bases to trimming and J lost 5 bases; unmatched junction nucleotides: 1. CDR3 sequence (DNA): TGTGCCAGCAGCTTAGGCCTAGCGGGGGGGGAGACCCAGTACTTC. This encodes CASSLGLAGGETQYF.

The chain is built from TRBV2 and TRBJ1-5; D unclear. V lost 1 base to trimming and J lost 4 bases, with 8 bases between them. The length of the CDR3 is 14 residues. The germline gives CDR1 SNHLY, CDR2 FYNNEI. The CDR3 loop is CASSEEHQNQPQHF. CDR3 nucleotide sequence: TGTGCCAGCAGTGAAGAACACCAGAATCAGCCCCAGCATTTT.

The V call is TRBV30, the J call TRBJ1-5; D call uncertain. From germline, CDR1 is GTSNPN and CDR2 SVGIG (reference sequence). The ends were cut back, 5 bases at V and 7 bases at J, with 15 bases in the middle. This CDR3 comprises 13 residues. This CDR3 is CAWGNKPGQPQHF. The CDR3 nucleotides are TGTGCCTGGGGTAATAAGCCGGGGCAGCCCCAGCATTTT. Drawing the rest from reference TRBV30 and TRBJ1-5, the complete variable domain is SQTIHQWPATLVQPVGSPLSLECTVEGTSNPNLYWYRQAAGRGLQLLFYSVGIGQISSEVPQNLSASRPQDRQFILSSKKLLLSDSGFYLCAWGNKPGQPQHFGDGTRLSIL.

The chain recombines TRBV11-2 with TRBJ2-1, with 9 bases matching TRBD1. The CDR3 is made up of 16 amino acids. CDR1 SGHAT and CDR2 FQNNGV come from the germline V gene. J gave up 4 bases and V 5 bases, and 9 bases lay outside the gene matches. In DNA form, the CDR3 reads TGTGCCAGCAGCCGAACCCCGGGACAGGGATACAATGAGCAGTTCTTC. Translated: CASSRTPGQGYNEQFF.

V and J are TRBV30 and TRBJ2-2, with 9 bases matching TRBD1. This CDR3 contains 15 residues. Trimming cost V 3 bases and J 5 bases; bases outside gene matches: 7. CDR1 and CDR2 (germline): GTSNPN, SVGIG (reference sequence). CDR3 in amino acids: CAWRSGQGLTGELFF. Written as DNA, the CDR3 is TGTGCCTGGAGATCGGGACAGGGTTTAACCGGGGAGCTGTTTTTT. Combining the CDR3 with reference TRBV30 and TRBJ2-2 gives the whole variable domain SQTIHQWPATLVQPVGSPLSLECTVEGTSNPNLYWYRQAAGRGLQLLFYSVGIGQISSEVPQNLSASRPQDRQFILSSKKLLLSDSGFYLCAWRSGQGLTGELFFGEGSRLTVL.

J is TRBJ1-2 and V is TRBV15; D is unresolved. V shed 3 bases and J shed 0 bases, with 11 bases lying between them. Germline CDR1 reads LNHNV; CDR2 reads YYDKDF (reference sequence). The CDR3 loop spans 15 amino acids. CDR3 in DNA: TGTGCCACCAGCAGGGAGGTTTTATCTAACTATGGCTACACCTTC. This codes for CATSREVLSNYGYTF.